This T cell receptor beta chain was sequenced for a study of breast tumors, draining lymph nodes, adjacent tissues. The lymph nodes were axillary draining lymph nodes from breast cancer patients. TCRdb re-derived calls from the multiplex PCR reads in MiXCR, one entry per CDR3 protein. The table shows under 150,000 distinct CDR3 sequences, with 21% occurring only once. This clonotype has at least ten counts. The source is a female donor with breast cancer. Some clones in this sample may be carry-over from other donors' samples. Sequencing was performed on axillary lymph node tissue.

CDR3 loop: CATGSGQSTDTQYF. The CDR3 region has the DNA TGTGCCACCGGCTCGGGGCAGAGCACAGATACGCAGTATTTT. The chain couples TRBV24-1 to TRBJ2-3; either TRBD1 or TRBD2 may fit D (5 bases each). Germline CDR1 and CDR2: KGHDR and SFDVKD. V lost 9 bases and J lost 0, with 12 bases in between. This CDR3 contains 14 residues.